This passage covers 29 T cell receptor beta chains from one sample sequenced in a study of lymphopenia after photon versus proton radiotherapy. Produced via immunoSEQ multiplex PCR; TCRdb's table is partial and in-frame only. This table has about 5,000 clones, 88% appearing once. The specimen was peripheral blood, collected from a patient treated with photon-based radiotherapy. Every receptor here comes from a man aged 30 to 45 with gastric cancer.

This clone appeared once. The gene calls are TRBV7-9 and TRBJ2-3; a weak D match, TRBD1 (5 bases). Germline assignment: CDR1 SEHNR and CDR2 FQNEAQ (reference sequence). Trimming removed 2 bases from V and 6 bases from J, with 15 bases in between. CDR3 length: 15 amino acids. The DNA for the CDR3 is TGTGCCAGCAGCTTAAGGTCCCTAGGGGCGGATACGCAGTATTTT. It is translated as CASSLRSLGADTQYF.

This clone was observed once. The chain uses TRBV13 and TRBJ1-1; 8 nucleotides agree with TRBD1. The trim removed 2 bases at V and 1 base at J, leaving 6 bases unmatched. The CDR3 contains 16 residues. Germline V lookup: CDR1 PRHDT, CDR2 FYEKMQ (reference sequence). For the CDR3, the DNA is TGTGCCAGCAGCTTAACATCTGGGACAGGGAACACTGAAGCTTTCTTT. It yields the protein CASSLTSGTGNTEAFF.

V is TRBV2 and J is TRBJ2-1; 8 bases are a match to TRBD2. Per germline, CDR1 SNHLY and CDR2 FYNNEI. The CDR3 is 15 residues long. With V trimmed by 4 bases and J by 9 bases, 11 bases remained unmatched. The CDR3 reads CASSGDGGASGEQFF. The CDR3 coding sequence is TGTGCCAGCAGTGGGGACGGGGGGGCATCAGGTGAGCAGTTCTTC.

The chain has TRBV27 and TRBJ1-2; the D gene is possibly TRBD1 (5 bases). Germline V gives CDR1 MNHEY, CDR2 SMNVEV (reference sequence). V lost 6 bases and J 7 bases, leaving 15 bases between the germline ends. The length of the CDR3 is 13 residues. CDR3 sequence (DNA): TGTGCCAGCAGCACGCTCGGGGGTGGTGGCTACACCTTC. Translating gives CASSTLGGGGYTF.

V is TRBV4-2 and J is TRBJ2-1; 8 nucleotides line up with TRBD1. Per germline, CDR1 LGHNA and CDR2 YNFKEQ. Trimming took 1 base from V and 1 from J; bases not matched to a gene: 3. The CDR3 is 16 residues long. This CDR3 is CASSQGDRGSYNEQFF. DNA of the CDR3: TGTGCCAGCAGCCAAGGAGACAGGGGATCCTACAATGAGCAGTTCTTC.

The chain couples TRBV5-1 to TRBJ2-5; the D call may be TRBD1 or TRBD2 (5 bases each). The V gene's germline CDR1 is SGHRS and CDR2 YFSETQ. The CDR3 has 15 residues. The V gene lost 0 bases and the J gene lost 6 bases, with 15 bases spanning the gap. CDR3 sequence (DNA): TGCGCCAGCAGCTTGGACGGGGCAGGGCCCAAGACCCAGTACTTC. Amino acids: CASSLDGAGPKTQYF.

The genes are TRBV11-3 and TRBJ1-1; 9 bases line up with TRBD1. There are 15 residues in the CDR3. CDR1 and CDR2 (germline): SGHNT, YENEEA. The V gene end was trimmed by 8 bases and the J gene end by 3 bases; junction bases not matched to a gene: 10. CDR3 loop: CASLSQGALDTEAFF. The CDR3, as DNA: TGTGCCAGCCTTTCACAGGGGGCGCTGGACACTGAAGCTTTCTTT.

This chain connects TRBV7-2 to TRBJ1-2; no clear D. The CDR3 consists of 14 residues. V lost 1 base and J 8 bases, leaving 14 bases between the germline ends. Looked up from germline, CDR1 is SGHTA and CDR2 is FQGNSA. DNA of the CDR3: TGTGCCAGCAGCTTAGTTCGGCGGGATGGGGGCTACACCTTC. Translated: CASSLVRRDGGYTF.

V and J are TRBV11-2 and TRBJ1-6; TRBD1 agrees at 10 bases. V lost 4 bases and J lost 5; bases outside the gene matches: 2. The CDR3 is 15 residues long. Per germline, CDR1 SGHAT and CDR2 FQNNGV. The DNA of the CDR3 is TGTGCCAGCAGCTCGGACAGGGGGGATAATTCACCCCTCCACTTT. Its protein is CASSSDRGDNSPLHF.

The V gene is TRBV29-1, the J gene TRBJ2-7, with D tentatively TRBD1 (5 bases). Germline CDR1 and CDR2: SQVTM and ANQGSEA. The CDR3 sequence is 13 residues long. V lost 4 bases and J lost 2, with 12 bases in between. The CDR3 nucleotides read TGCAGCGTTGTTTTTCAGGACACCTACGAGCAGTACTTC. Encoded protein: CSVVFQDTYEQYF.

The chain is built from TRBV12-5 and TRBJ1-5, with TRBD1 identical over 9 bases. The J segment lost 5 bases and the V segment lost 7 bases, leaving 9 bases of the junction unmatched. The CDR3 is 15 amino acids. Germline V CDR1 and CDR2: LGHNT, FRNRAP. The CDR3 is CASAPTGGQYQPQHF. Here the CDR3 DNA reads TGTGCTAGTGCCCCCACAGGGGGCCAGTATCAGCCCCAGCATTTT. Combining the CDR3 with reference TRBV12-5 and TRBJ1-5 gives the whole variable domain DARVTQTPRHKVTEMGQEVTMRCQPILGHNTVFWYRQTMMQGLELLAYFRNRAPLDDSGMPKDRFSAEMPDATLATLKIQPSEPRDSAVYFCASAPTGGQYQPQHFGDGTRLSIL.

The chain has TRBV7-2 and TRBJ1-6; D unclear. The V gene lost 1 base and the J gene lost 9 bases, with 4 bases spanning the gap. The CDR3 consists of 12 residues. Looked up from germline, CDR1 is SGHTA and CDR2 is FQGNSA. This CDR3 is CASSLVGSPLHF. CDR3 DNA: TGTGCCAGCAGCTTAGTAGGTTCACCCCTCCACTTT.

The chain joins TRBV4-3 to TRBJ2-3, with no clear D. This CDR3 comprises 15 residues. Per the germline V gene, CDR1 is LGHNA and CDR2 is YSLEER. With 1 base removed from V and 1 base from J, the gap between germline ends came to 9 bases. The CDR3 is CASSQGDTRTDTQYF. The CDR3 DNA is TGCGCCAGCAGCCAAGGTGACACACGCACAGATACGCAGTATTTT.

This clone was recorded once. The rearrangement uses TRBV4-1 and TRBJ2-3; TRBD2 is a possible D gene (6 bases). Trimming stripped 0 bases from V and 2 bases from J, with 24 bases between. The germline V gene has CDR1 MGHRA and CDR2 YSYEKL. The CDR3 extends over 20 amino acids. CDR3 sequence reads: CASSQDLDHRGSGSTDTQYF. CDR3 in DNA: TGCGCCAGCAGCCAAGATCTCGACCACCGGGGGAGTGGTTCCACAGATACGCAGTATTTT.

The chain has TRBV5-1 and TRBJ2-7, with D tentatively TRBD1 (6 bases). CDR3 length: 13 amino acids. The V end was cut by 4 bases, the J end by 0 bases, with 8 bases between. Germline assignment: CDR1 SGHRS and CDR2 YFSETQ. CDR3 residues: CASSRTVSYEQYF. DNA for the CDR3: TGCGCCAGCAGCCGGACAGTCTCCTACGAGCAGTACTTC.

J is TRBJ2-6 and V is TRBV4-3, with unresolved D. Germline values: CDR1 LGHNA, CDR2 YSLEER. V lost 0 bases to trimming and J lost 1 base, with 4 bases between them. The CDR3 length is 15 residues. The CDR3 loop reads CASSQEKSGANVLTF. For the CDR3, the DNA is TGCGCCAGCAGCCAAGAAAAGTCTGGGGCCAACGTCCTGACTTTC.

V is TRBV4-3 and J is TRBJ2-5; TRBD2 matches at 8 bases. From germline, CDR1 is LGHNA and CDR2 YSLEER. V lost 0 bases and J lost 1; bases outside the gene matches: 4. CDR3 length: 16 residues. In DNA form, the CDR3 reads TGCGCCAGCAGCCAAGAAAGGGGACTAGGCCAAGAGACCCAGTACTTC. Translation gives CASSQERGLGQETQYF.

The CDR3 region is CASSYNVGGDNTGELFF. Here the CDR3 DNA reads TGCGCCAGCAGCTACAACGTAGGGGGAGATAACACCGGGGAGCTGTTTTTT. The chain joins TRBV4-3 to TRBJ2-2, with D possibly TRBD1 on 6 matching bases. From germline, CDR1 is LGHNA and CDR2 YSLEER. The CDR3 runs 17 residues. V lost 5 bases, J lost 2 bases, and 18 bases lay in between.

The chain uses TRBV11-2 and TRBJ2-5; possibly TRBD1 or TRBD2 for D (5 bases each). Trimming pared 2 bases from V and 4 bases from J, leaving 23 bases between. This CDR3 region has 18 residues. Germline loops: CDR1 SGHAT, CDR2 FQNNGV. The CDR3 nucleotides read TGTGCCAGCAGCTTAAAAGTCGGGATGACAGAGGAAGGAGAGACCCAGTACTTC. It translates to CASSLKVGMTEEGETQYF.

This chain's CDR3 is CASSLAGQGGETQYF. The CDR3 DNA reads as TGTGCCAGCAGCTTAGCGGGACAGGGAGGGGAGACCCAGTACTTC. J is TRBJ2-5 and V is TRBV7-6; 9 bases line up with TRBD1. The CDR3 contains 15 residues. Germline assignment: CDR1 SGHVS and CDR2 FNYEAQ. Germline trimming cut 0 bases from V and 5 bases from J; bases unmatched to any gene: 4.

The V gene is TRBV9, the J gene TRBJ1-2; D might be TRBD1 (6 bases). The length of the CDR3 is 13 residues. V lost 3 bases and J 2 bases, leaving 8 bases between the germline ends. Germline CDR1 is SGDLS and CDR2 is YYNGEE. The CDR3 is CASSATGNYGYTF. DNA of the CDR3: TGTGCCAGCAGCGCTACAGGGAACTATGGCTACACCTTC.

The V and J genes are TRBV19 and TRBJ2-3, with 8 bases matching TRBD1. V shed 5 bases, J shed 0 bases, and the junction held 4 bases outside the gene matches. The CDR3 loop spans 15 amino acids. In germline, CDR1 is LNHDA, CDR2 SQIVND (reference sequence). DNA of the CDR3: TGTGCCAGTAGTTCCGACAGGGGCAGCACAGATACGCAGTATTTT. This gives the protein CASSSDRGSTDTQYF.

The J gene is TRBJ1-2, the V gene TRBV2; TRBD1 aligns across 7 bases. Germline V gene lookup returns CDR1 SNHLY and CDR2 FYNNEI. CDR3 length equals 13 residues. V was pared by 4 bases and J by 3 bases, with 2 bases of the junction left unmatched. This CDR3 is CASSAGTDYGYTF. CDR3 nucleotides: TGTGCCAGCAGTGCAGGGACAGACTATGGCTACACCTTC. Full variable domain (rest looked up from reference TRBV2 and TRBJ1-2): EPEVTQTPSHQVTQMGQEVILRCVPISNHLYFYWYRQILGQKVEFLVSFYNNEISEKSEIFDDQFSVERPDGSNFTLKIRSTKLEDSAMYFCASSAGTDYGYTFGSGTRLTVV.

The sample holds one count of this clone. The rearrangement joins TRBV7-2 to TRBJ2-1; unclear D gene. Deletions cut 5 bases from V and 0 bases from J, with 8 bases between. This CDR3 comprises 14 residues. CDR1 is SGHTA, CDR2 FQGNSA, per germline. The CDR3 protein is CASSQQSSYNEQFF. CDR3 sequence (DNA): TGTGCCAGCAGCCAACAGAGCTCCTACAATGAGCAGTTCTTC. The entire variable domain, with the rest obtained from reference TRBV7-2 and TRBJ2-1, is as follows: GAGVSQSPSNKVTEKGKDVELRCDPISGHTALYWYRQSLGQGLEFLIYFQGNSAPDKSGLPSDRFSAERTGGSVSTLTIQRTQQEDSAVYLCASSQQSSYNEQFFGPGTRLTVL.

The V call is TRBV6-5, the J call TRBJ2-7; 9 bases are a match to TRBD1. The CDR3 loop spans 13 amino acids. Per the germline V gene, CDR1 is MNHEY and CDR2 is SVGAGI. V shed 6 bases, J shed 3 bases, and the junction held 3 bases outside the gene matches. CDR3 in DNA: TGTGCCAGCAGCGGACAGGGGTTCTACGAGCAGTACTTC. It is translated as CASSGQGFYEQYF.

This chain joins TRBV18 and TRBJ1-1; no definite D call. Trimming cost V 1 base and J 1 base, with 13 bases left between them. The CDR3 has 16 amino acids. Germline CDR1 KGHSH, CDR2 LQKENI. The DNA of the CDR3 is TGTGCCAGCTCACCACGAGAAGACCCTACGAACACTGAAGCTTTCTTT. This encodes CASSPREDPTNTEAFF. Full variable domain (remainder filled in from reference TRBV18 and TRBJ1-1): NAGVMQNPRHLVRRRGQEARLRCSPMKGHSHVYWYRQLPEEGLKFMVYLQKENIIDESGMPKERFSAEFPKEGPSILRIQQVVRGDSAAYFCASSPREDPTNTEAFFGQGTRLTVV.

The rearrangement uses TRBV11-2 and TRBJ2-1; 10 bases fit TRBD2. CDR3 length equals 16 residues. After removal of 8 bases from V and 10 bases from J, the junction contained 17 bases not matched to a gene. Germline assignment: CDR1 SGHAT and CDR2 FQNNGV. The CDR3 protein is CASLRSGGATGGEQFF. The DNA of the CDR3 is TGTGCCAGCCTCAGAAGCGGGGGGGCGACTGGTGGAGAGCAGTTCTTC. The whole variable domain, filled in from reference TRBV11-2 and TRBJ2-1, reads EAGVAQSPRYKIIEKRQSVAFWCNPISGHATLYWYQQILGQGPKLLIQFQNNGVVDDSQLPKDRFSAERLKGVDSTLKIQPAKLEDSAVYLCASLRSGGATGGEQFFGPGTRLTVL.

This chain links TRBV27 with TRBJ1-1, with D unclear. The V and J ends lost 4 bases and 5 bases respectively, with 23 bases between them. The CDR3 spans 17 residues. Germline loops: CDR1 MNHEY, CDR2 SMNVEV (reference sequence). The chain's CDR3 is CASSSLRGRGHQTEAFF. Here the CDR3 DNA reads TGTGCCAGCAGTTCCCTCCGAGGACGAGGGCATCAAACTGAAGCTTTCTTT.

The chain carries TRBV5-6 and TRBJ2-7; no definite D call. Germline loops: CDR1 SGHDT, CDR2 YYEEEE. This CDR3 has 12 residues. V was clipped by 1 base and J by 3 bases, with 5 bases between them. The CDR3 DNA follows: TGTGCCAGCAGCTTGCGATTCTACGAGCAGTACTTC. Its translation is CASSLRFYEQYF.